Listed here is a single T cell receptor (beta chain). This sample is drawn from a study of blood T cell repertoires in COVID-19. Turning to the study itself: Both acute and convalescent COVID-19 samples were obtained from the United States, Italy and Spain.

J lost 5 bases, V lost 6 bases, and 6 bases had no gene match. This CDR3 has 13 residues. Germline V CDR1 and CDR2: MRHNA, SNTAGT. Profiling relied on immunoSEQ multiplex PCR, and the TCRdb table lists in-frame clones only, not all of them. The sample lists tens of thousands of clones; 81% were seen once. This receptor was taken from an elderly man with active or convalescent COVID-19. The genes are TRBV6-4 and TRBJ2-7; the match to TRBD1 covers 8 bases. The source material was peripheral blood. The CDR3 DNA is TGTGCCAGCAGCCTCGACAGGGGTAACGAGCAGTACTTC. Its protein product is CASSLDRGNEQYF.